Presented here are 25 T cell receptor beta chains from one specimen sequenced in a study of T-cell reconstitution after alpha-beta-depleted transplantation in children. Unique molecular identifiers were incorporated during preparation of the TCRbeta library. TCRdb analysed the PCR reads with MiXCR anew, one entry per CDR3 protein. The sample gives around 370,000 distinct CDR3 sequences, around 15% of which show up once; roughly 41% is in the top ten. The sequencing here drew on PBMCs, mostly from graft donor cells, taken 360 days after TCRalphabeta/CD19-depleted stem cell transplant. These receptors were taken from a male patient between 2 and 15 years old who had a stem cell transplant for acute lymphoblastic leukemia, so the T cells may come from the graft donor.

The chain has TRBV5-1 and TRBJ2-2, with 8 bases that match TRBD2. The germline CDR1 and CDR2 sequences are SGHRS and YFSETQ. Trimming at V came to 5 bases and at J to 0 bases, leaving 3 bases not matched to a gene. The CDR3 contains 15 residues. CDR3: CASSPGRANTGELFF. The CDR3 DNA follows: TGCGCCAGCAGTCCCGGGAGGGCGAACACCGGGGAGCTGTTTTTT. Together with reference TRBV5-1 and TRBJ2-2, the CDR3 gives the full variable domain: KAGVTQTPRYLIKTRGQQVTLSCSPISGHRSVSWYQQTPGQGLQFLFEYFSETQRNKGNFPGRFSGRQFSNSRSEMNVSTLELGDSALYLCASSPGRANTGELFFGEGSRLTVL.

V is TRBV12-3 or TRBV12-4 and J is TRBJ2-7; TRBD1 or TRBD2 may be the D gene (6 bases each). The CDR3 totals 16 residues. V was cut by 3 bases and J by 2 bases, with 17 bases left in between. The CDR3 spells CASSLTLGGRTYEQYF. CDR3 nucleotide sequence: TGTGCCAGCAGTTTGACCCTAGGGGGGCGTACCTACGAGCAGTACTTC.

The gene calls are TRBV4-3 and TRBJ1-1; D is possibly TRBD1 (5 bases). Between the trimmed V and J ends, which lost 0 bases and 4 bases, there was a span of 15 bases. The germline CDR1 and CDR2 sequences are LGHNA and YSLEER. The CDR3 runs to 16 residues. The CDR3 here is CASSQDGGVRVTEAFF. Written as DNA, the CDR3 is TGCGCCAGCAGCCAAGATGGGGGTGTGCGGGTCACTGAAGCTTTCTTT.

The rearrangement uses TRBV28 and TRBJ2-2; 7 bases fit TRBD1. Germline V lookup: CDR1 MDHEN, CDR2 SYDVKM. V trimming: 3 bases; J trimming: 4 bases; junction bases outside the gene matches: 8. The CDR3 runs 16 residues. This chain's CDR3 is CASSFLVTGSTGELFF. The CDR3 DNA reads TGTGCCAGCAGTTTTCTCGTGACAGGGTCCACCGGGGAGCTGTTTTTT.

This clonotype was seen more than once but under ten times. V and J are TRBV24-1 and TRBJ2-1, with D possibly called TRBD1 or TRBD2 (5 bases each). V lost 3 bases to trimming and J lost 8 bases, with 19 bases between them. This CDR3 has 16 residues. Germline CDR1 and CDR2: KGHDR and SFDVKD. CDR3 loop: CATSDPGPTRGDEQFF. Here the CDR3 DNA reads TGTGCCACCAGTGATCCCGGACCAACTAGGGGCGATGAGCAGTTCTTC.

The V gene is TRBV10-3, the J gene TRBJ2-2, with D perhaps matching TRBD2 (6 bases). CDR1 and CDR2 (germline): ENHRY, SYGVKD. V lost 2 bases and J 3 bases, leaving 16 bases between the germline ends. The CDR3 length is 17 residues. This chain's CDR3 is CAISELRGGADTGELFF. Written as DNA, the CDR3 is TGTGCCATCAGTGAGCTCCGGGGAGGAGCCGACACCGGGGAGCTGTTTTTT.

This clonotype showed up just a few times. The rearrangement uses TRBV5-1 and TRBJ2-7; TRBD2 agrees at 8 bases. The CDR3 covers 16 residues. Per the germline V gene, CDR1 is SGHRS and CDR2 is YFSETQ. Germline trimming cut 4 bases from V and 4 bases from J; bases unmatched to any gene: 13. For the CDR3, the DNA is TGCGCCAGCAGCCTTCAGACGGGAGGGGGAAATTACGAGCAGTACTTC. Translated: CASSLQTGGGNYEQYF.

This clonotype was counted at least ten times. The rearrangement joins TRBV28 to TRBJ2-7; 8 nucleotides line up with TRBD1. Trimming took 9 bases from V and 1 from J; bases not matched to a gene: 14. Germline V gene sequence: CDR1 MDHEN, CDR2 SYDVKM. This CDR3 region has 16 residues. The CDR3 DNA reads TGTGCCAGTAGGGTATTCGGGACAGGAGATTCCTACGAGCAGTACTTC. It yields the protein CASRVFGTGDSYEQYF.

This clonotype was observed a handful of times. The chain links TRBV28 to TRBJ2-3; D not certain. Between the trimmed V and J ends, which lost 0 bases and 5 bases, there was a span of 6 bases. Germline V lookup: CDR1 MDHEN, CDR2 SYDVKM. CDR3 length: 13 amino acids. The CDR3 reads CASSLWRRDTQYF. The CDR3 DNA follows: TGTGCCAGCAGTTTATGGAGGCGAGATACGCAGTATTTT. Based on the CDR3 plus reference TRBV28 and TRBJ2-3, the full variable domain is DVKVTQSSRYLVKRTGEKVFLECVQDMDHENMFWYRQDPGLGLRLIYFSYDVKMKEKGDIPEGYSVSREKKERFSLILESASTNQTSMYLCASSLWRRDTQYFGPGTRLTVL.

This clonotype was seen repeatedly, ten times or more. V usage is TRBV10-3 and J usage is TRBJ2-1, with TRBD1 matching over 7 bases. The V segment lost 0 bases and the J segment 9 bases; nucleotides outside the gene matches: 8. CDR3 length: 15 residues. The germline V gene encodes CDR1 ENHRY and CDR2 SYGVKD. CDR3 DNA sequence: TGTGCCATCAGTGAGTCGATTTTTTCAGGGGGTGAGCAGTTCTTC. This gives the protein CAISESIFSGGEQFF.

This clonotype was found many times. This chain links TRBV7-2 with TRBJ1-1; the D is unclear. The ends were cut back, 0 bases at V and 1 base at J, with 6 bases in the middle. This CDR3 is built from 14 residues. Germline lookup yields CDR1 SGHTA and CDR2 FQGNSA. The CDR3 bases are TGTGCCAGCAGCTTAGCTTGGCAGAACACTGAAGCTTTCTTT. This translates into CASSLAWQNTEAFF.

This chain uses TRBV10-3 with TRBJ2-1; a weak D match, TRBD2 (6 bases). This CDR3 comprises 13 residues. CDR1 is ENHRY and CDR2 is SYGVKD in the germline V gene. V dropped 5 bases and J dropped 5 bases, with 10 bases sitting between them. The CDR3 DNA sequence: TGTGCCATCAGTCCCGGAGGGGACAATGAGCAGTTCTTC. Translation gives CAISPGGDNEQFF.

This chain links TRBV2 with TRBJ1-1; no reliable D call. Deletions cut 7 bases from V and 6 bases from J, with 3 bases between. The CDR3 has 9 amino acids. Germline V gene sequence: CDR1 SNHLY, CDR2 FYNNEI. This chain's CDR3 is CASNAEAFF. In DNA form, the CDR3 reads TGTGCCAGCAATGCTGAAGCTTTCTTT.

This clonotype was detected many times. The rearrangement uses TRBV28 and TRBJ2-7; possible D gene TRBD1, 5 bases. CDR3 length equals 15 residues. The ends were cut back, 2 bases at V and 2 bases at J, with 13 bases in the middle. Germline V gene sequence: CDR1 MDHEN, CDR2 SYDVKM. CDR3 sequence: CASSLTQGKAYEQYF. In DNA, the CDR3 is TGTGCCAGCAGTTTAACCCAGGGTAAGGCCTACGAGCAGTACTTC. Using reference TRBV28 and TRBJ2-7 for the parts outside the CDR3, the full variable domain is DVKVTQSSRYLVKRTGEKVFLECVQDMDHENMFWYRQDPGLGLRLIYFSYDVKMKEKGDIPEGYSVSREKKERFSLILESASTNQTSMYLCASSLTQGKAYEQYFGPGTRLTVT.

The chain uses TRBV12-3 or TRBV12-4 and TRBJ1-6; 10 bases are shared with TRBD1. The ends lost 3 bases at V and 9 bases at J; junction bases unmatched: 5. The CDR3 is 15 residues long. The CDR3 sequence: CASSFRDRGFSPLHF. In DNA, the CDR3 is TGTGCCAGCAGTTTTCGGGACAGGGGTTTTTCACCCCTCCACTTT.

The CDR3 reads CASSPPATRGETQYF. In DNA, the CDR3 is TGTGCCAGCAGCCCCCCGGCTACTAGAGGAGAGACCCAGTACTTC. This chain joins TRBV7-2 and TRBJ2-5; a possible D gene is TRBD2 (5 bases). The V gene's germline CDR1 is SGHTA and CDR2 FQGNSA. CDR3 length equals 15 residues. Trimming pared 5 bases from V and 4 bases from J, leaving 17 bases between.

This clonotype was counted a few times. The rearrangement uses TRBV29-1 and TRBJ2-3; a possible D gene is TRBD1 (5 bases). Germline V CDR1 and CDR2: SQVTM, ANQGSEA. The length of the CDR3 is 13 residues. Trimming removed 3 bases from V and 9 bases from J, with 16 bases in between. This CDR3 reads CSVELHRPATQYF. The CDR3, as DNA: TGCAGCGTTGAGCTCCACAGGCCTGCCACGCAGTATTTT.

In this sample, this clonotype turned up a few times. V is TRBV29-1 and J is TRBJ2-3; 9 positions agree with TRBD1. There are 13 residues in the CDR3. Germline V gene lookup returns CDR1 SQVTM and CDR2 ANQGSEA. Trimming at V came to 6 bases and at J to 3 bases, leaving 4 bases not matched to a gene. CDR3 nucleotides: TGCAGCGTGGGACAGGGTGGAACAGATACGCAGTATTTT. The encoded protein is CSVGQGGTDTQYF.

This clonotype was counted between two and nine times. The V call is TRBV15, the J call TRBJ2-1; maybe TRBD1 (6 bases). The CDR3 covers 13 residues. Trimming left V 3 bases short and J 15 bases short, with 18 bases between. CDR1 is LNHNV, CDR2 YYDKDF, per germline (reference sequence). The CDR3 reads CATSRDTGPGPFF. The CDR3 bases are TGTGCCACCAGCAGGGATACAGGGCCCGGACCGTTCTTC.

The chain has TRBV30 and TRBJ2-6; D is possibly TRBD1 or TRBD2 (5 bases each). This CDR3 comprises 17 residues. Trimming cost V 1 base and J 0 bases, with 13 bases left between them. Per germline, CDR1 GTSNPN and CDR2 SVGIG (reference sequence). The CDR3 spells CAWSERGYLSGANVLTF. The CDR3, as DNA: TGTGCCTGGAGTGAGAGGGGATACCTCTCTGGGGCCAACGTCCTGACTTTC.

In its sample, this clonotype was seen a few times. The chain joins TRBV27 to TRBJ2-7; D is ambiguous. CDR3 length: 14 amino acids. With 6 bases removed from V and 3 bases from J, the gap between germline ends came to 15 bases. CDR1 is MNHEY and CDR2 is SMNVEV in the germline V gene (reference sequence). DNA of the CDR3: TGTGCCAGCAGCCAGCTTTCCGCTCTCTACGAGCAGTACTTC. Translation gives CASSQLSALYEQYF.

This clonotype showed up many times. The chain's CDR3 is CASRSQTSGRGTQYF. CDR3 DNA sequence: TGTGCCAGCAGGAGCCAAACTAGCGGGAGAGGTACGCAGTATTTT. The gene calls are TRBV12-3 or TRBV12-4 and TRBJ2-3; 11 positions agree with TRBD2. There are 15 residues in the CDR3. The junction had 10 bases not matched to a gene; V was cut back by 6 bases and J by 8 bases.

The V and J genes are TRBV5-1 and TRBJ2-1; 9 bases line up with TRBD1. With 2 bases clipped from V and 5 bases from J, the junction kept 11 bases outside the gene matches. Looked up from germline, CDR1 is SGHRS and CDR2 is YFSETQ. The CDR3 is 17 residues long. CDR3 region: CASSLGLQGAQNNEQFF. DNA for the CDR3: TGCGCCAGCAGCTTAGGACTACAGGGGGCGCAGAACAATGAGCAGTTCTTC.

This sequence joins TRBV5-6 and TRBJ1-4, with D hard to call. Trimming removed 0 bases from V and 4 bases from J, with 7 bases in between. CDR3 length: 14 amino acids. The germline V gene encodes CDR1 SGHDT and CDR2 YYEEEE. CDR3 bases: TGTGCCAGCAGCTTGGGGCAGAATAATGAAAAACTGTTTTTT. This encodes CASSLGQNNEKLFF.

In this sample, this clonotype turned up a few times. The V gene is TRBV27, the J gene TRBJ2-7, with 7 bases that match TRBD2. The V and J ends lost 8 bases and 3 bases, in that order; junction bases with no gene match: 7. CDR1 MNHEY and CDR2 SMNVEV come from the germline V gene (reference sequence). The CDR3 has 13 residues. CDR3 residues: CASRKAGVYEQYF. The CDR3 DNA reads as TGTGCCAGCCGGAAGGCGGGAGTCTACGAGCAGTACTTC.